Shown below are 18 T cell receptor beta chains from a single sample sequenced in a study of identical twins. In TCRdb, the 5' RACE reads were re-called with MiXCR into one record per CDR3 protein. Of about 480,000 distinct CDR3 sequences listed, approximately 15% were seen once; the top ten hold about 0.52%. This sample also belongs to another study, concerning yellow fever vaccine responses in identical twins.

Sequencing was performed on CD4+ T cells sorted from blood. The receptors here all came from a woman between 18 and 29 years old in good health.

The genes are TRBV28 and TRBJ2-7; D not certain. Per the germline V gene, CDR1 is MDHEN and CDR2 is SYDVKM. V lost 1 base and J lost 2, with 15 bases in between. CDR3 length: 16 amino acids. DNA of the CDR3: TGTGCCAGCAGTTTATACGGCGACCTTCTGCCCTACGAGCAGTACTTC. Translated, it gives CASSLYGDLLPYEQYF.

As concerns this clonotype: A read error may explain this, as a much larger clone is one base away. The CDR3 coding sequence is TGCGCCAGCAGCTTGGCCTTGACGAACACCGGGGAGCTGTTTTTT. It encodes CASSLALTNTGELFF. The rearrangement joins TRBV5-1 to TRBJ2-2, with D unresolved. V lost 0 bases to trimming and J lost 0 bases, with 6 bases between them. CDR3 length: 15 residues. Germline lookup yields CDR1 SGHRS and CDR2 YFSETQ.

The chain couples TRBV6-5 to TRBJ2-5; 8 positions agree with TRBD1. The J segment lost 1 base and the V segment lost 3 bases, leaving 1 base of the junction unmatched. The CDR3 runs 14 residues. Per the germline V gene, CDR1 is MNHEY and CDR2 is SVGAGI. The CDR3 coding sequence is TGTGCCAGCAGTTATCAGGGGGCCCAAGAGACCCAGTACTTC. Translation: CASSYQGAQETQYF.

The rearrangement links TRBV20-1 to TRBJ2-1; unclear D gene. The germline V gene has CDR1 DFQATT and CDR2 SNEGSKA (reference sequence). The CDR3 has 11 amino acids. With 5 bases removed from V and 8 bases from J, the gap between germline ends came to 10 bases. CDR3 loop: CSAELLDEQFF. The CDR3 DNA is TGCAGTGCTGAACTATTGGATGAGCAGTTCTTC.

This chain uses TRBV9 with TRBJ2-6; tentative D call: TRBD1 (5 bases). Trimming took off 3 bases at V and 2 bases at J, with 12 bases between the two ends. The CDR3 runs to 16 residues. Germline V gene lookup returns CDR1 SGDLS and CDR2 YYNGEE. Here the CDR3 reads CASSGYRPTGANVLTF. Here the CDR3 DNA reads TGTGCCAGCAGCGGATACAGGCCCACTGGGGCCAACGTCCTGACTTTC.

CDR3 nucleotides: TGTGCCAGCAGCTTGGGTTGGACTAGCGGGAGCTCCTACAATGAGCAGTTCTTC. This sequence encodes CASSLGWTSGSSYNEQFF. V gene TRBV5-6 combines with J gene TRBJ2-1; 13 bases are shared with TRBD2. This CDR3 spans 18 amino acids. CDR1 is SGHDT, CDR2 YYEEEE, per germline. V lost 0 bases, J lost 0 bases, and 3 bases stayed unmatched.

The sample holds a few counts of this clonotype. The V gene is TRBV5-1, the J gene TRBJ2-5, with no clear D. Germline V CDR1 and CDR2: SGHRS, YFSETQ. CDR3 size: 14 residues. The V end was cut by 0 bases, the J end by 6 bases, with 12 bases between. Written as DNA, the CDR3 is TGCGCCAGCAGCTTGGATTTAGTTTTGAAGACCCAGTACTTC. Encoded protein: CASSLDLVLKTQYF.

This clonotype was detected a few times. The chain employs TRBV11-2 and TRBJ2-5, with D uncertain. Germline V gene sequence: CDR1 SGHAT, CDR2 FQNNGV. This CDR3 spans 13 amino acids. Between the trimmed V and J ends, which lost 3 bases and 2 bases, there was a span of 7 bases. The CDR3 DNA follows: TGTGCCAGCAGCTTTCAGGAGCAAGAGACCCAGTACTTC. This sequence encodes CASSFQEQETQYF.

This rearrangement joins TRBV9 to TRBJ2-2, with 7 bases identical to TRBD2. V trimming: 0 bases; J trimming: 6 bases; junction bases outside the gene matches: 2. In germline, CDR1 is SGDLS, CDR2 YYNGEE. This CDR3 comprises 14 residues. The CDR3 region has the DNA TGTGCCAGCAGCGTAGCTGGGGGGGCCGGGGAGCTGTTTTTT. Encoded protein: CASSVAGGAGELFF.

This clonotype occurred a few times. This chain connects TRBV14 to TRBJ2-4; a possible D gene is TRBD2 (6 bases). Per germline, CDR1 SGHDN and CDR2 FVKESK. Trimming shortened V by 5 bases and J by 1 base, and 12 bases separated the two germline ends. The CDR3 covers 15 residues. CDR3 amino acids: CASSVRGMAKNIQYF. The CDR3, as DNA: TGTGCCAGCAGCGTTCGGGGGATGGCCAAAAACATTCAGTACTTC.

This sequence joins TRBV9 and TRBJ2-2; possibly TRBD1 or TRBD2 for D (5 bases each). V was trimmed by 2 bases and J by 5 bases, leaving 13 bases between them. CDR1 and CDR2 (germline): SGDLS, YYNGEE. The CDR3 spans 15 residues. The CDR3 sequence: CASSVAGTPTGELFF. CDR3 nucleotide sequence: TGTGCCAGCAGCGTCGCCGGGACCCCGACCGGGGAGCTGTTTTTT.

Only a few counts were recorded for this clonotype. The rearrangement joins TRBV6-2 or TRBV6-3 to TRBJ2-1, with no clear D. This CDR3 is 12 amino acids long. Per germline, CDR1 MNHEY and CDR2 SVGEGT. Trimming left V 8 bases short and J 6 bases short, with 11 bases between. CDR3 bases: TGTGCCAGCGGTGACCGGGTCAATGAGCAGTTCTTC. The encoded protein is CASGDRVNEQFF.

This rearrangement joins TRBV7-6 to TRBJ2-7; tentatively, D is TRBD2 (6 bases). CDR1 is SGHVS and CDR2 is FNYEAQ in the germline V gene. The CDR3 covers 13 residues. Trimming shortened V by 5 bases and J by 6 bases, and 14 bases separated the two germline ends. CDR3 loop: CASSPAGLSEQYF. The DNA of the CDR3 is TGTGCCAGCAGCCCAGCGGGCCTATCCGAGCAGTACTTC.

This chain uses TRBV11-1 with TRBJ2-2, with D perhaps matching TRBD1 (6 bases). CDR1 is SGHAT, CDR2 FQDESV, per germline (reference sequence). V gave up 5 bases and J gave up 0 bases, with 13 bases separating them. The CDR3 extends over 16 amino acids. CDR3 protein: CASSPYRTANTGELFF. In nucleotides, the CDR3 is TGTGCCAGCAGCCCTTACCGGACAGCGAACACCGGGGAGCTGTTTTTT.

The table lists this clonotype with a few counts. This chain joins TRBV10-3 and TRBJ1-6; 8 bases are a match to TRBD1. With V trimmed by 3 bases and J by 9 bases, 10 bases remained unmatched. Germline CDR1 reads ENHRY; CDR2 reads SYGVKD. The CDR3 spans 16 residues. The CDR3 reads CAISDLGQGNGSPLHF. The CDR3 bases are TGTGCCATCAGTGATCTTGGACAGGGAAATGGTTCACCCCTCCACTTT.

V usage is TRBV20-1 and J usage is TRBJ1-1, with D uncertain. Germline V lookup: CDR1 DFQATT, CDR2 SNEGSKA (reference sequence). CDR3 size: 13 residues. Trimming shortened V by 3 bases and J by 1 base, and 9 bases separated the two germline ends. CDR3 protein: CSASTQRNTEAFF. CDR3 DNA: TGCAGTGCTAGCACTCAGAGGAACACTGAAGCTTTCTTT.

This clonotype was observed a handful of times. V and J are TRBV7-2 and TRBJ2-5, with TRBD2 matching over 8 bases. The germline CDR1 and CDR2 sequences are SGHTA and FQGNSA. V gave up 2 bases and J gave up 7 bases; unmatched junction bases: 0. The CDR3 is made up of 12 amino acids. CDR3 DNA: TGTGCCAGCAGCTTACTAGCGGGGACCCAGTACTTC. Translated, it gives CASSLLAGTQYF. The full variable domain, completed using reference TRBV7-2 and TRBJ2-5, is GAGVSQSPSNKVTEKGKDVELRCDPISGHTALYWYRQSLGQGLEFLIYFQGNSAPDKSGLPSDRFSAERTGGSVSTLTIQRTQQEDSAVYLCASSLLAGTQYFGPGTRLLVL.

The rearrangement uses TRBV12-3 or TRBV12-4 and TRBJ2-1; TRBD2 matches 9 bases. The CDR3 runs 16 residues. The ends lost 6 bases at V and 2 bases at J; junction bases unmatched: 8. The CDR3 region has the DNA TGTGCCAGCAGGACCTCACCTAGCGGGGCCTACAATGAGCAGTTCTTC. This translates into CASRTSPSGAYNEQFF.